This T cell receptor beta chain was recovered during a study of CD8+ T cells in alopecia areata. Extraction of RNA preceded its reverse transcription into cDNA, which served as the sequencing template. Method: immunoSEQ multiplex PCR; TCRdb's copy keeps in-frame clones and lacks some. Found here are some 240,000 clones, roughly 57% of them singletons; the top ten hold approximately 0.44%. V lost 10 bases and J lost 3; bases outside the gene matches: 8. Germline CDR1 and CDR2: MNHEY and SMNVEV (reference sequence). The length of the CDR3 is 13 residues. The source material was CD4+ T cells sorted from blood, sampled at week 0. The rearrangement joins TRBV27 to TRBJ2-7; 8 nucleotides line up with TRBD1. The receptor was derived from a human donor with alopecia areata. The CDR3 bases are TGTGCCACCGTCAGAACAGGGGGCTACGAGCAGTACTTC. It is translated as CATVRTGGYEQYF.